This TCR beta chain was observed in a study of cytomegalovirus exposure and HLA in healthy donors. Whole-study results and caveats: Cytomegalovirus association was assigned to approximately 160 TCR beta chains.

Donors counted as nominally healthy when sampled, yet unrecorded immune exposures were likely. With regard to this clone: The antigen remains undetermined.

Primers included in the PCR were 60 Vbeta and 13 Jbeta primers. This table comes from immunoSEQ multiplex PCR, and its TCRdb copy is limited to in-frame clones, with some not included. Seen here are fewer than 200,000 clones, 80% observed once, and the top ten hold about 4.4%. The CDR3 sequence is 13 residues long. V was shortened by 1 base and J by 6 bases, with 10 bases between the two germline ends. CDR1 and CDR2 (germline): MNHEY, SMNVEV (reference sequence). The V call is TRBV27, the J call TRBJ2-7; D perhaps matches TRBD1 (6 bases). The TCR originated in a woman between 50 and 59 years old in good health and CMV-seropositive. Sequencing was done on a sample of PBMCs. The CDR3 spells CASSLYTGSEQYF. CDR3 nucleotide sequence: TGTGCCAGCAGTTTATACACAGGGTCCGAGCAGTACTTC.